The rows below give T cell receptor beta chains drawn from one sample of a study of T cells in Graves' hyperthyroidism and ophthalmopathy. TCRdb reanalysed the multiplex PCR reads using MiXCR and keeps one entry per CDR3 protein. Found here are some 720,000 distinct CDR3 sequences, over 15% of them singletons; the top ten hold under 9.5%. Sequencing was done on a sample of blood. The receptor source for this set is a man aged 18 to 35 with Graves' hyperthyroidism. The CDR3 runs from the conserved cysteine through the conserved F or W. Each record gives: V gene, D gene, J gene, clone size, CDR3 protein, CDR3 DNA. D genes are given only for firm matches. Not every row has a clone size; where given, it reads once, few, many or a size class.

TRBV29-1	TRBD1	TRBJ2-7	many	CSVETGTGGREQYF	TGCAGCGTCGAAACCGGGACAGGGGGCCGCGAGCAGTACTTC
TRBV10-3	-	TRBJ2-3	few	CAISADESTDTQYF	TGTGCCATCAGTGCTGACGAAAGCACAGATACGCAGTATTTT
TRBV5-1	-	TRBJ2-7	-	CASSLESGEQYF	TGCGCCAGCAGCTTGGAATCTGGCGAGCAGTACTTC
TRBV7-9	-	TRBJ2-6	-	CASSSADAPGVLTF	TGTGCCAGCAGCTCTGCGGACGCCCCAGGCGTCCTGACTTTC
TRBV7-2	-	TRBJ1-6	few	CASSYWGSPLHF	TGTGCCAGCAGCTATTGGGGTTCACCCCTCCACTTT
TRBV28	-	TRBJ2-7	many	CASSPAGGRSYEQYF	TGTGCCAGCAGTCCCGCCGGGGGGCGATCCTACGAGCAGTACTTC
TRBV12-3/TRBV12-4	-	TRBJ2-3	-	CASREGGQYSTDTQYF	TGTGCCAGCAGAGAGGGGGGGCAGTATAGCACAGATACGCAGTATTTT
TRBV12-3/TRBV12-4	-	TRBJ1-5	many	CASTTSTGTLSRDQPQHF	TGTGCCAGCACCACCAGTACCGGGACACTCTCTAGGGATCAGCCCCAGCATTTT
TRBV28	-	TRBJ1-1	-	CASSTHRGVNTEAFF	TGTGCCAGCAGCACTCACCGGGGGGTGAACACTGAAGCTTTCTTT
TRBV5-1	-	TRBJ1-3	few	CASSLDMGRNTIYF	TGCGCCAGCAGCTTGGATATGGGCAGAAACACCATATATTTT
TRBV5-6	TRBD1	TRBJ2-7	-	CASSTRQGPIEQYF	TGTGCCAGCAGCACCCGACAGGGACCCATCGAGCAGTACTTC
TRBV20-1	-	TRBJ1-5	many	CSALLGGPNQPQHF	TGCAGTGCTCTTTTGGGAGGCCCCAATCAGCCCCAGCATTTT
TRBV29-1	-	TRBJ2-2	few	CSVERGQGGTGELFF	TGCAGCGTTGAACGGGGGCAGGGAGGCACCGGGGAGCTGTTTTTT
TRBV20-1	-	TRBJ1-3	-	CSARDTTAGNTIYF	TGCAGTGCTAGAGATACGACAGCGGGAAACACCATATATTTT
TRBV7-9	-	TRBJ2-2	many	CASSIPPTGHTRTGELFF	TGTGCCAGCAGCATCCCCCCAACAGGCCATACCCGAACCGGGGAGCTGTTTTTT
TRBV6-2/TRBV6-3	-	TRBJ2-7	few	CASSYLGQNSYEQYF	TGTGCCAGCAGTTACTTAGGACAGAACTCCTACGAGCAGTACTTC
TRBV7-7	TRBD2	TRBJ2-3	-	CASSLGKGGTDTQYF	TGTGCCAGCAGCTTAGGCAAGGGAGGGACAGATACGCAGTATTTT
TRBV5-8	TRBD2	TRBJ2-5	few	CASSSGLAGTVETQYF	TGTGCCAGCAGCTCAGGACTAGCGGGAACTGTAGAGACCCAGTACTTC
TRBV28	TRBD2	TRBJ2-1	many	CASSLASGRGDEQFF	TGTGCCAGCAGTTTGGCTAGCGGGAGAGGCGATGAGCAGTTCTTC
TRBV28	-	TRBJ1-2	-	CASSPDRFYGYTF	TGTGCCAGCAGTCCCGACAGGTTCTATGGCTACACCTTC
TRBV18	TRBD1	TRBJ1-6	few	CASSPGQIHNSPLHF	TGTGCCAGCTCACCGGGACAGATTCATAATTCACCCCTCCACTTT
TRBV18	-	TRBJ2-1	few	CASSPDKSYNEQFF	TGTGCCAGCTCACCCGACAAATCCTACAATGAGCAGTTCTTC
TRBV28	-	TRBJ2-3	many	CASRPGQTDTQYF	TGTGCCAGCAGACCCGGACAGACAGATACGCAGTATTTT
TRBV5-6	-	TRBJ2-1	-	CASSLRPPYEQFF	TGTGCCAGCAGCTTGAGGCCCCCCTATGAGCAGTTCTTC